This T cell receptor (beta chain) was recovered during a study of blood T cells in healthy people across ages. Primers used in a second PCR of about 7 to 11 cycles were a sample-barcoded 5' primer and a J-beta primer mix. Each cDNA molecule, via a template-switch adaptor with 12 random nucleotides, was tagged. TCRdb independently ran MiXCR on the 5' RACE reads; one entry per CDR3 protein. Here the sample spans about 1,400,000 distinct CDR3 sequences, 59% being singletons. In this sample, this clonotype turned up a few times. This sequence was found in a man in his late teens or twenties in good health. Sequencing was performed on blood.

The CDR3 spells CASSPMEGNYGYTF. Here the CDR3 DNA reads TGTGCCAGCAGTCCAATGGAAGGGAACTATGGCTACACCTTC. This chain joins TRBV12-3 or TRBV12-4 and TRBJ1-2; D not resolved. Trimming left V 5 bases short and J 2 bases short, with 12 bases between. This CDR3 is 14 amino acids long.